Many counts were recorded for the clone carrying this TCR beta chain. RNA transcripts yielded amplified TCR beta CDR3 regions. TCR CDR3 underwent first-round RT-PCR with the HTBI primer set. Using its own MiXCR run on the multiplex PCR reads, TCRdb lists one record per CDR3 protein. The sample lists some 760,000 distinct CDR3 sequences; about 15% were seen once. The V and J ends lost 5 bases and 7 bases, in that order; junction bases with no gene match: 10. The germline gives CDR1 SGHTA, CDR2 FQGNSA. This CDR3 region has 15 residues. The record originates from a study of T cells in Graves' hyperthyroidism and ophthalmopathy. The PBMCs studied were ones that came from 10 ml fresh peripheral blood.

The chain joins TRBV7-2 to TRBJ2-1; 8 bases are a match to TRBD2. The TCR sequence derives from a woman between 18 and 30 years old with Graves' hyperthyroidism. Sample: blood. For the CDR3, the DNA is TGTGCCAGCAGCCCCGCCGGGACTAGGGAGAATGAGCAGTTCTTC. Residues: CASSPAGTRENEQFF. Full variable domain (rest looked up from reference TRBV7-2 and TRBJ2-1): GAGVSQSPSNKVTEKGKDVELRCDPISGHTALYWYRQSLGQGLEFLIYFQGNSAPDKSGLPSDRFSAERTGGSVSTLTIQRTQQEDSAVYLCASSPAGTRENEQFFGPGTRLTVL.